This TCR beta chain derives from a study of T-cell memory formation after mild COVID-19. Barcoded TCR alpha and TCR beta cDNA libraries with UMIs came from 5'RACE using constant-segment primers. TCRdb recomputed calls from the 5' RACE reads with MiXCR, one row per CDR3 protein. The sample carries 260,000 or so distinct CDR3 sequences, roughly 17% recorded once. V dropped 4 bases and J dropped 3; count of bases not matched to a gene: 9. The CDR3 has 17 amino acids. Germline V CDR1 and CDR2: SGDLS, YYNGEE. Sequencing used PBMCs or a T cell subset sorted from them (not recorded which). The clonotype was recovered from a man younger than 35 who had mild COVID-19 (a few samples of this study predate the infection). Cell type and time point are not known. The V and J genes are TRBV9 and TRBJ2-1, with TRBD2 matching over 11 bases. The CDR3 sequence: CASSPTATSGVYNEQFF. In nucleotides, the CDR3 is TGTGCCAGCAGCCCTACCGCGACTAGCGGGGTCTACAATGAGCAGTTCTTC.